Listed below are T cell receptor beta chains from one sample, sequenced in a study of shared clonotypes between healthy human individuals. Profiling relied on immunoSEQ multiplex PCR, and the TCRdb table lists in-frame clones only, not all of them. This table holds some 690,000 clones, about 90% found once. Specimen: memory CD8+ T cells from PBMCs. Receptors originate from a man younger than 35 in good health. Some clones in this sample may be carry-over from other donors' samples. CDR3s include the opening cysteine and the closing phenylalanine or tryptophan.

v_call,j_call,cdr3_aa
TRBV30,TRBJ2-7,CAWGPDRGGEQYF
TRBV9,TRBJ2-7,CASSVDHRGRYEQYF
TRBV7-9,TRBJ2-1,CASSPRQSGEQFF
TRBV29-1,TRBJ1-2,CSVGGANYGYTF
TRBV14,TRBJ2-7,CASSLVHRLSYEQYF
TRBV13,TRBJ2-1,CASSLRTGTNEQFF
TRBV19,TRBJ2-7,CASSIVEGADEQYF
TRBV7-2,TRBJ1-5,CASSPTDRGIQPQHF
TRBV28,TRBJ2-7,CASSFAGNNYEQYF
TRBV5-5,TRBJ2-2,CASSLGLVLEVGELFF
TRBV5-4,TRBJ1-1,CASSRVNTEAFF
TRBV7-8,TRBJ2-5,CASSSQTQYF
TRBV2,TRBJ1-3,CASTIDRSSGNTIYF